The sample holds a few counts of the clone carrying this T cell receptor beta chain. Germline trimming cut 0 bases from V and 3 bases from J; bases unmatched to any gene: 8. This CDR3 has 17 amino acids. Germline V CDR1 and CDR2: DFQATT, SNEGSKA (reference sequence). These data originate in a study of blood T cells in healthy people across ages. Combining a sample-barcoded 5' primer with a J-beta primer mix, a second PCR ran for roughly 7 to 11 cycles. Each CDR3 protein gets one entry after TCRdb re-called the 5' RACE reads with MiXCR. Found here are about 630,000 distinct CDR3 sequences, around 21% of them singletons; the top ten hold 3.5% to 4%.

The J gene is TRBJ2-1, the V gene TRBV20-1; 10 bases map to TRBD2. The clonotype was recovered from a man aged 70 or older in good health. The sample was blood. The CDR3 region has the DNA TGCAGTGCTAGAGATTATTTCCGGACTAGCGGCTACAATGAGCAGTTCTTC. It specifies CSARDYFRTSGYNEQFF.